This is a list of T cell receptor beta chains from one sample in a study of shared clonotypes between healthy human individuals. Data came from immunoSEQ multiplex PCR; TCRdb stores just in-frame clones and leaves some out. The table lists roughly 2.6 million clones, approximately 94% of them singletons, with roughly 0.13% in the top ten. The material sequenced was naive CD4+ T cells sorted from blood. These receptors were obtained from a young man in good health. Each CDR3 is given with its conserved first and last residue. The order of the fields is V gene, D gene, CDR3 length, CDR3 protein. A D gene is named only where the DNA matches it firmly.

TRBV6-6 TRBD1 16 CASSTFEKGAWGTQYF
TRBV7-2 - 12 CASSLVNTEAFF
TRBV19 - 13 CASSIANSYEQYF
TRBV7-9 - 15 CASSLFVDPTDTQYF
TRBV5-6 - 12 CASSLSGNTIYF
TRBV5-1 TRBD2 20 CASSLIVRDTRLAGPYEQYF
TRBV2 - 14 CASSERGGTTEAFF
TRBV28 - 15 CASRTGGASNTEAFF
TRBV5-1 - 18 CASSLDPPGASGANVLTF
TRBV5-1 - 16 CASSWGLAGSSYEQYF